This T cell receptor beta chain was identified during a study of early T cells in non-severe SARS-CoV-2 infection. TCRdb reanalysed the 5' RACE reads using MiXCR and keeps one entry per CDR3 protein. The sample lists 35,000 to 45,000 distinct CDR3 sequences, around 5% occurring once. The CDR3 runs 14 residues. The germline V gene has CDR1 DFQATT and CDR2 SNEGSKA (reference sequence). Trimming took 6 bases from V and 6 from J, leaving 18 bases between them. This clonotype was observed many times. This chain uses TRBV20-1 with TRBJ2-4; possible D gene TRBD2, 7 bases. The receptor was isolated from an adult who was a healthcare worker with PCR-confirmed SARS-CoV-2 infection or an uninfected control (not recorded which). The sample consisted of whole blood. The CDR3 DNA reads TGCAGTGCCTCCCTAACGCGGGGGCGAAACATTCAGTACTTC. Protein sequence: CSASLTRGRNIQYF.